The clone carrying this TCR beta chain is a singleton in its sample. This sample is drawn from a study of T-cell memory formation after mild COVID-19. TCRdb ran MiXCR on the 5' RACE reads and lists one entry per CDR3 protein. The data hold 500,000 to 600,000 distinct CDR3 sequences, with over 15% observed a single time. Trimming took 0 bases from V and 1 from J, leaving 6 bases between them. The CDR3 runs 15 residues. Germline V gene data show CDR1 as KGHDR and CDR2 as SFDVKD. This receptor was obtained from an adult woman who had mild COVID-19 (a few samples of this study predate the infection). Cell type and time point are not known. The sequenced sample was PBMCs or a T cell subset sorted from them (not recorded which). This chain uses TRBV24-1 with TRBJ2-4; D unresolved. CDR3 loop: CATSDLRRAKNIQYF. The CDR3 DNA is TGTGCCACCAGTGATTTGCGGCGGGCCAAAAACATTCAGTACTTC.